These T cell receptor beta chains were read from a single sample in a study of control samples from healthy donors and cancer patients. TCRdb keeps only in-frame clones here, not all; method: immunoSEQ multiplex PCR. The profile shows hundreds of thousands of clones, around 90% of them singletons. The sample consisted of PBMCs. These receptors all stem from a man between 35 and 55 years old with head and neck cancer. The CDR3 runs from the conserved cysteine through the conserved F or W. The order of the fields is J gene, D gene, clone size, V gene, CDR3 DNA, CDR3 protein. A D gene is named only where the DNA matches it firmly. The size field is filled for only some rows; it gives once, few, many or a size class.

j_gene: TRBJ2-1
d_gene: TRBD2
abundance: -
v_gene: TRBV5-1
CDR3nt: TGCGCCAGCAGCTTGGGGGGGACTAGCGGAATCTACAATGAGCAGTTCTTC
CDR3aa: CASSLGGTSGIYNEQFF

j_gene: TRBJ2-3
d_gene: -
abundance: -
v_gene: TRBV30
CDR3nt: TGTGCCTGGAGTGTCTTAGCCTGGCGAGGGAAAGATACGCAGTATTTT
CDR3aa: CAWSVLAWRGKDTQYF

j_gene: TRBJ1-5
d_gene: -
abundance: -
v_gene: TRBV18
CDR3nt: TGTGCCAGCTCACGCAACAGGGAGGAGCCCCAGCATTTT
CDR3aa: CASSRNREEPQHF

j_gene: TRBJ2-7
d_gene: -
abundance: -
v_gene: TRBV15
CDR3nt: TGTGCCGCCAGCATGGGGAACTCCTACGAGCAGTACTTC
CDR3aa: CAASMGNSYEQYF

j_gene: TRBJ2-7
d_gene: -
abundance: -
v_gene: TRBV7-2
CDR3nt: TGTGCCAGCAGAGTTGGAGGGGCGGGCGCCTACGAGCAGTACTTC
CDR3aa: CASRVGGAGAYEQYF

j_gene: TRBJ2-2
d_gene: -
abundance: -
v_gene: TRBV5-1
CDR3nt: TGCGCCAGCAGCTTGGACAGGAACACCGGGGAGCTGTTTTTT
CDR3aa: CASSLDRNTGELFF

j_gene: TRBJ1-1
d_gene: -
abundance: -
v_gene: TRBV6-5
CDR3nt: TGTGCCAGCAGTTACTCCCTATCTGAGATGAACACTGAAGCTTTCTTT
CDR3aa: CASSYSLSEMNTEAFF

j_gene: TRBJ2-1
d_gene: -
abundance: few
v_gene: TRBV9
CDR3nt: TGTGCCAGCAGCGGTCTTATGGCGGGACTGAGGAATGAGCAGTTCTTC
CDR3aa: CASSGLMAGLRNEQFF

j_gene: TRBJ1-1
d_gene: -
abundance: -
v_gene: TRBV28
CDR3nt: TGTGCCAGCAGATCAACGCCGAACACTGAAGCTTTCTTT
CDR3aa: CASRSTPNTEAFF

j_gene: TRBJ2-3
d_gene: TRBD1
abundance: -
v_gene: TRBV7-9
CDR3nt: TGTGCCAGCAGCTGGGGACAGGGCACAGATACGCAGTATTTT
CDR3aa: CASSWGQGTDTQYF

j_gene: TRBJ2-5
d_gene: TRBD1
abundance: once
v_gene: TRBV5-1
CDR3nt: TGCGCCAGCAGCCCGGGGGACAGGTTCCAAGAGACCCAGTACTTC
CDR3aa: CASSPGDRFQETQYF

j_gene: TRBJ2-1
d_gene: -
abundance: -
v_gene: TRBV11-2
CDR3nt: TGTGCCAGCAGCTTAGAAATTGTGGGAGACTACAATGAGCAGTTCTTC
CDR3aa: CASSLEIVGDYNEQFF

j_gene: TRBJ1-1
d_gene: -
abundance: -
v_gene: TRBV29-1
CDR3nt: TGCAGCGTCTACCTGAGGACTGAAGCTTTCTTT
CDR3aa: CSVYLRTEAFF

j_gene: TRBJ1-1
d_gene: TRBD1
abundance: -
v_gene: TRBV9
CDR3nt: TGTGCCAGCAGCGTAGCTGGGACAGGGCCGGCTAGGGCTTTCTTT
CDR3aa: CASSVAGTGPARAFF

j_gene: TRBJ2-5
d_gene: TRBD1
abundance: -
v_gene: TRBV29-1
CDR3nt: TGCAGCGTTGACTGGGACAGGGGTTTAGAGACCCAGTACTTC
CDR3aa: CSVDWDRGLETQYF

j_gene: TRBJ2-7
d_gene: -
abundance: -
v_gene: TRBV6-5
CDR3nt: TGTGCCAGCACCCTCCGTTCTGCCTACGAGCAGTACTTC
CDR3aa: CASTLRSAYEQYF

j_gene: TRBJ1-2
d_gene: -
abundance: -
v_gene: TRBV9
CDR3nt: TGTGCCAGCAGCTCAACGGGGGTGGGAGGCTACACCTTC
CDR3aa: CASSSTGVGGYTF

j_gene: TRBJ2-7
d_gene: TRBD2
abundance: -
v_gene: TRBV5-1
CDR3nt: TGCGCCAGCAGCTTAGTCGCGGGGGATCTGACCTACGAGCAGTACTTC
CDR3aa: CASSLVAGDLTYEQYF

j_gene: TRBJ2-1
d_gene: TRBD2
abundance: -
v_gene: TRBV7-3
CDR3nt: TGTGCCAGCTCCCTAGCGGGAGGGCCCTACAATGAGCAGTTCTTC
CDR3aa: CASSLAGGPYNEQFF

j_gene: TRBJ2-7
d_gene: -
abundance: -
v_gene: TRBV18
CDR3nt: TGTGCCAGCTCACCAGGGGCTTACGGGGGCGAGCAGTACTTC
CDR3aa: CASSPGAYGGEQYF

j_gene: TRBJ1-4
d_gene: -
abundance: -
v_gene: TRBV7-9
CDR3nt: TGTGCCAGCAGCCCAAGGGGGGCAACTAATGAAAAACTGTTTTTT
CDR3aa: CASSPRGATNEKLFF

j_gene: TRBJ2-2
d_gene: -
abundance: once
v_gene: TRBV5-1
CDR3nt: TGCGCCAGCAGCTTGGTCAGCCCCGGGGAGCTGTTTTTT
CDR3aa: CASSLVSPGELFF

j_gene: TRBJ1-5
d_gene: -
abundance: -
v_gene: TRBV6-5
CDR3nt: TGTGCCAGCAGTTACGCAGGATCTAGCAATCAGCCCCAGCATTTT
CDR3aa: CASSYAGSSNQPQHF

j_gene: TRBJ1-6
d_gene: -
abundance: -
v_gene: TRBV5-1
CDR3nt: TGCGCCAGCAGCCCCTGGGAGCGAAATTCACCCCTCCACTTT
CDR3aa: CASSPWERNSPLHF

j_gene: TRBJ2-1
d_gene: -
abundance: -
v_gene: TRBV9
CDR3nt: TGTGCCAGCAGCCGGGACGGGAGCTACAATGAGCAGTTCTTC
CDR3aa: CASSRDGSYNEQFF

j_gene: TRBJ1-2
d_gene: -
abundance: -
v_gene: TRBV7-3
CDR3nt: TGTGCCAGCAGCTTATCAGGAGTGGATGGCTACACCTTC
CDR3aa: CASSLSGVDGYTF

j_gene: TRBJ1-5
d_gene: TRBD1
abundance: -
v_gene: TRBV5-8
CDR3nt: TGTGCCAGCAGCTCGACAGGGGGTAGGCAGCCCCAGCATTTT
CDR3aa: CASSSTGGRQPQHF

j_gene: TRBJ2-5
d_gene: -
abundance: -
v_gene: TRBV27
CDR3nt: TGTGCCAGCAGCTCCCAAGGGGAAGAGACCCAGTACTTC
CDR3aa: CASSSQGEETQYF